This passage covers 10 T cell receptor beta chains from one sample sequenced in a study of CD8+ T cells in alopecia areata. Following RNA extraction, reverse transcription yielded cDNA that acted as the sequencing template. The assay was immunoSEQ multiplex PCR, and TCRdb's table has in-frame clones only and misses some. The sample holds 200,000 or so clones, 50% to 70% seen once. The specimen was CD4+ T cells sorted from blood, collected at week 0. Every receptor here comes from a human donor with alopecia areata.

Comments on this clone: Other DNA sequences in the same sample also yield this CDR3. V gene TRBV30 combines with J gene TRBJ2-4; unclear D gene. Germline V gives CDR1 GTSNPN, CDR2 SVGIG (reference sequence). The CDR3 consists of 13 residues. Trimming removed 0 bases at V and 2 bases at J, with 5 bases between. DNA for the CDR3: TGTGCCTGGAGTGTAGGGACCAAAAACATTCAGTACTTC. Its translation is CAWSVGTKNIQYF.

This chain links TRBV30 with TRBJ1-2, with D perhaps TRBD1 (6 bases). V lost 2 bases, J lost 4 bases, and 20 bases lay in between. The CDR3 is made up of 16 amino acids. Per the germline V gene, CDR1 is GTSNPN and CDR2 is SVGIG (reference sequence). The CDR3 bases are TGTGCCTGGAGTTCCCAGAATTACGGGGGCACCTATGGCTACACCTTC. Translated, it gives CAWSSQNYGGTYGYTF.

This sequence joins TRBV5-6 and TRBJ1-5, with a weak D call TRBD1 (5 bases). The CDR3 sequence is 14 residues long. Germline V gene data show CDR1 as SGHDT and CDR2 as YYEEEE. The ends were cut back, 4 bases at V and 3 bases at J, with 11 bases in the middle. CDR3 nucleotides: TGTGCCAGCAGCCTGGGGCAGTACAATCAGCCCCAGCATTTT. Amino acid sequence: CASSLGQYNQPQHF. The full variable domain, completed using reference TRBV5-6 and TRBJ1-5, is DAGVTQSPTHLIKTRGQQVTLRCSPKSGHDTVSWYQQALGQGPQFIFQYYEEEERQRGNFPDRFSGHQFPNYSSELNVNALLLGDSALYLCASSLGQYNQPQHFGDGTRLSIL.

The chain recombines TRBV30 with TRBJ2-1; 12 positions agree with TRBD2. Germline V gives CDR1 GTSNPN, CDR2 SVGIG (reference sequence). V lost 0 bases to trimming and J lost 7 bases; unmatched junction nucleotides: 7. The CDR3 is 16 amino acids. The CDR3 loop is CAWSVGRTSGINEQFF. CDR3 bases: TGTGCCTGGAGTGTTGGCCGGACTAGCGGGATTAATGAGCAGTTCTTC.

A few counts support this clone. J is TRBJ2-7 and V is TRBV9, with 8 bases aligning to TRBD1. CDR1 is SGDLS, CDR2 YYNGEE, per germline. After removal of 3 bases from V and 3 bases from J, the junction contained 11 bases not matched to a gene. The CDR3 covers 16 residues. This CDR3 reads CASSDAPDRADYEQYF. The CDR3 DNA is TGTGCCAGCAGCGACGCTCCGGACAGGGCAGACTACGAGCAGTACTTC. The full variable domain, completed using reference TRBV9 and TRBJ2-7, is DSGVTQTPKHLITATGQRVTLRCSPRSGDLSVYWYQQSLDQGLQFLIQYYNGEERAKGNILERFSAQQFPDLHSELNLSSLELGDSALYFCASSDAPDRADYEQYFGPGTRLTVT.

This clone was seen only a few times. The chain has TRBV5-1 and TRBJ2-3; 9 bases match TRBD2. V dropped 6 bases and J dropped 3; count of bases not matched to a gene: 11. This CDR3 spans 16 amino acids. The germline gives CDR1 SGHRS, CDR2 YFSETQ. The CDR3 region is CASTPGGGAVTDTQYF. CDR3 DNA sequence: TGCGCCAGCACCCCAGGCGGGGGGGCAGTAACAGATACGCAGTATTTT.

The V and J genes are TRBV30 and TRBJ2-7; D perhaps matches TRBD2 (7 bases). The CDR3 has 11 amino acids. Germline values: CDR1 GTSNPN, CDR2 SVGIG (reference sequence). V lost 2 bases and J 6 bases, leaving 8 bases between the germline ends. This CDR3 is CAWSRGAEQYF. The CDR3 DNA sequence: TGTGCCTGGAGTCGGGGGGCCGAGCAGTACTTC.

The rearrangement uses TRBV10-2 and TRBJ2-7; D uncertain. Trimming took off 1 base at V and 6 bases at J, with 7 bases between the two ends. Per germline, CDR1 WSHSY and CDR2 SAAADI. There are 12 residues in the CDR3. The CDR3 here is CASSEFGTEQYF. In DNA form, the CDR3 reads TGCGCCAGCAGTGAGTTTGGAACCGAGCAGTACTTC.

The chain uses TRBV30 and TRBJ2-7, with D maybe TRBD2 (5 bases). Germline lookup yields CDR1 GTSNPN and CDR2 SVGIG (reference sequence). The CDR3 is made up of 13 amino acids. V lost 0 bases and J 5 bases, leaving 11 bases between the germline ends. The CDR3 region has the DNA TGTGCCTGGAGTGTACGCGGGTCCCACGAGCAGTACTTC. It encodes CAWSVRGSHEQYF.

V and J are TRBV9 and TRBJ2-5; D gene ambiguous. The CDR3 length is 14 residues. Germline V gives CDR1 SGDLS, CDR2 YYNGEE. The ends were cut back, 1 base at V and 5 bases at J, with 12 bases in the middle. In DNA, the CDR3 is TGTGCCAGCAGCGTAACCTTATCGACGGAGACCCAGTACTTC. This codes for CASSVTLSTETQYF.